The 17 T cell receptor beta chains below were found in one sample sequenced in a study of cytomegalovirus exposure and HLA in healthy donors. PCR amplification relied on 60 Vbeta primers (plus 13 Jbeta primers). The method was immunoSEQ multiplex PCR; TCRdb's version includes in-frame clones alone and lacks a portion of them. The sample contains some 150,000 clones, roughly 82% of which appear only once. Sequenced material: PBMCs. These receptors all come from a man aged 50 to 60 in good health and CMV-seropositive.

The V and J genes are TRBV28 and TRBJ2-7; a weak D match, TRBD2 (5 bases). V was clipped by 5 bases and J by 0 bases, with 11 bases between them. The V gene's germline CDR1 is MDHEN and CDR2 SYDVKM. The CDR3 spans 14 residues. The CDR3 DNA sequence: TGTGCCAGCAGTAAATCAGGACTCTCCTACGAGCAGTACTTC. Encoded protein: CASSKSGLSYEQYF.

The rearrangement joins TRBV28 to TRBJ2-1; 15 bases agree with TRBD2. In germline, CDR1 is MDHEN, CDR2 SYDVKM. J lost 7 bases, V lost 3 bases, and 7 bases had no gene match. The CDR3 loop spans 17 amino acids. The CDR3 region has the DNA TGTGCCAGCAGTTTTTCATGGACTAGCGGGAGGGGAAATGAGCAGTTCTTC. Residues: CASSFSWTSGRGNEQFF.

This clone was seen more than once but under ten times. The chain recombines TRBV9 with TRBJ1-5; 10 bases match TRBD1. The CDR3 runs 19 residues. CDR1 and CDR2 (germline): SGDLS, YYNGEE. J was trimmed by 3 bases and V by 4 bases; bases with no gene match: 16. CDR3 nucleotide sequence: TGTGCCAGCAGCTTATCCCCCGGGACAGGGGAAAAGGACAATCAGCCCCAGCATTTT. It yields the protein CASSLSPGTGEKDNQPQHF.

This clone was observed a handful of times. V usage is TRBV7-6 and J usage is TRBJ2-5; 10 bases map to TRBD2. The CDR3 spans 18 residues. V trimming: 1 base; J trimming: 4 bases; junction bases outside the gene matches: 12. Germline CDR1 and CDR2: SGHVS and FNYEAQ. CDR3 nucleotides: TGTGCCAGCAGCTTAGTCGGACTAGCGGATTCTCATAGAGAGACCCAGTACTTC. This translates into CASSLVGLADSHRETQYF.

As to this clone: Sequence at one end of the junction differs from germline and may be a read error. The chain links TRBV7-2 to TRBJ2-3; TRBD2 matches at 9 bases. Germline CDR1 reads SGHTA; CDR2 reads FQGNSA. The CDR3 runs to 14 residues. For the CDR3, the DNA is TGTGCCAGCAGCCTAGCTAGCGGGGCAGATACGCAGTATTTT. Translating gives CASSLASGADTQYF.

Here the CDR3 DNA reads TGTGCCAGCAGTTCGACTAGCGGGAGCTACAATGAGCAGTTCTTC. Amino acids: CASSSTSGSYNEQFF. The chain carries TRBV2 and TRBJ2-1; 12 positions agree with TRBD2. Losses at the gene ends were 5 bases for V and 3 bases for J; bases not matched to a gene: 2. CDR3 length: 15 amino acids. Looked up from germline, CDR1 is SNHLY and CDR2 is FYNNEI.

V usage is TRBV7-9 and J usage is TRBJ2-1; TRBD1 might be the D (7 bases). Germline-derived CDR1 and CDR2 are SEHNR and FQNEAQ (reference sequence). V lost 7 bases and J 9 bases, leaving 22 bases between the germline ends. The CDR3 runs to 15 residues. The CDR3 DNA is TGTGCCAGCACCATTGAAGGAGGGGGCAGGGGTGAGCAGTTCTTC. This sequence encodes CASTIEGGGRGEQFF. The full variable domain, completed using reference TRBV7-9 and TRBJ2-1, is DTGVSQNPRHKITKRGQNVTFRCDPISEHNRLYWYRQTLGQGPEFLTYFQNEAQLEKSRLLSDRFSAERPKGSFSTLEIQRTEQGDSAMYLCASTIEGGGRGEQFFGPGTRLTVL.

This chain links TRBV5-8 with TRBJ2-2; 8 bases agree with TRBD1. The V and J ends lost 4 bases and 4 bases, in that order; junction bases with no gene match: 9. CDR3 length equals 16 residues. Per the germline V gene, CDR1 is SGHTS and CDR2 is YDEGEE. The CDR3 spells CASSRLGQGATGELFF. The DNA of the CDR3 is TGTGCCAGCAGCAGACTCGGACAGGGAGCCACCGGGGAGCTGTTTTTT.

The CDR3 protein is CASSQGVRAGTDTQYF. CDR3 DNA sequence: TGTGCCAGCAGCCAAGGGGTTCGAGCGGGCACAGATACGCAGTATTTT. The chain has TRBV4-2 and TRBJ2-3, with D perhaps matching TRBD2 (5 bases). The CDR3 consists of 16 residues. Deletions cut 1 base from V and 1 base from J, with 12 bases between. Germline loops: CDR1 LGHNA, CDR2 YNFKEQ.

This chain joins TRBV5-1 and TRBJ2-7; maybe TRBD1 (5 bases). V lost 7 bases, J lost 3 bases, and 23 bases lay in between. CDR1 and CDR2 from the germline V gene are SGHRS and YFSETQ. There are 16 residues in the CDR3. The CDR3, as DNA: TGCGCCAGCGCGCCGACCCTTGCTTCTCAGGGCTACGAGCAGTACTTC. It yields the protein CASAPTLASQGYEQYF.

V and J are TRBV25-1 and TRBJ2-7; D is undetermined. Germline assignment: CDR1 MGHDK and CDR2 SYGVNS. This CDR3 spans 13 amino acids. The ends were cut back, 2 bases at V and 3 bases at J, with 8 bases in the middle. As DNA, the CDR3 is TGTGCCAGCAGTGAAGCGGCGAACTACGAGCAGTACTTC. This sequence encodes CASSEAANYEQYF.

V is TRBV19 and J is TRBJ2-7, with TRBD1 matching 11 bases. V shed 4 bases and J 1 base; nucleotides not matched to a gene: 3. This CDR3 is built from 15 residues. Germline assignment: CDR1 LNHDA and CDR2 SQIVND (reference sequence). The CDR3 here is CASSTGTGGSYEQYF. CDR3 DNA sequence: TGTGCCAGTAGTACAGGGACAGGGGGTTCCTACGAGCAGTACTTC.

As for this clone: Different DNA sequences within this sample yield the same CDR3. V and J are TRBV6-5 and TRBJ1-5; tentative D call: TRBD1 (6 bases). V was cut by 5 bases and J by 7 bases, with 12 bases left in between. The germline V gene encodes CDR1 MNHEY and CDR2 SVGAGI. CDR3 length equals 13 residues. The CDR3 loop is CASSRQGNQPQHF. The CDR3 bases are TGTGCCAGCAGTCGGCAGGGGAACCAGCCCCAGCATTTT.

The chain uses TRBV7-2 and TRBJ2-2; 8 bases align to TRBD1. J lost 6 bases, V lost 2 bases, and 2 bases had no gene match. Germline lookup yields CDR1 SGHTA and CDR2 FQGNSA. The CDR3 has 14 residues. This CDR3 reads CASSLQGAAGELFF. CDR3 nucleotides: TGTGCCAGCAGCTTACAGGGGGCAGCCGGGGAGCTGTTTTTT.

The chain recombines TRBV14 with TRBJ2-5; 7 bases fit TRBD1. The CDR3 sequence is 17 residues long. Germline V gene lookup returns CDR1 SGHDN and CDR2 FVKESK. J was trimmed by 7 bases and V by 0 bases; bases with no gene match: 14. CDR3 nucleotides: TGTGCCAGCAGCCAAGAGCCCCGACCCAGGGGGTACGGGACCCAGTACTTC. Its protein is CASSQEPRPRGYGTQYF.

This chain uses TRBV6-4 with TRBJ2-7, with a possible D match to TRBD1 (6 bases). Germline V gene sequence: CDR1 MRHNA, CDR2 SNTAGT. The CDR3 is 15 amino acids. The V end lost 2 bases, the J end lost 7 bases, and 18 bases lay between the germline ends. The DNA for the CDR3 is TGTGCCAGCAGTGACGCGTTTTGGCAGAGGGGGGAGCAGTACTTC. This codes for CASSDAFWQRGEQYF.

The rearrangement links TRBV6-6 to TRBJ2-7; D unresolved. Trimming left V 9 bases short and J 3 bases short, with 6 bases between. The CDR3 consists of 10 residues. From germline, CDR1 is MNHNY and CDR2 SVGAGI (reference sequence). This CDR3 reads CASRDYEQYF. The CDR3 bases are TGTGCCAGTCGAGACTACGAGCAGTACTTC.